The 14 T cell receptor beta chains below come from one sample, sequenced in a study of siplizumab effects on memory and regulatory T cells. Produced via immunoSEQ multiplex PCR; TCRdb's table is partial and in-frame only. The table has about 100,000 clones, about 90% seen once. Sample: CD4+ T cells sorted from blood. These receptors all stem from a human donor in good health. Some clones in this sample may be carry-over from other donors' samples.

The chain recombines TRBV7-2 with TRBJ2-1, with D unclear. The germline V and J ends were trimmed by 0 bases and 0 bases, with 6 bases remaining between them. CDR3 size: 15 residues. Germline CDR1 and CDR2: SGHTA and FQGNSA. The CDR3 region has the DNA TGTGCCAGCAGCTTAGCGGGTAACTCCTACAATGAGCAGTTCTTC. This translates into CASSLAGNSYNEQFF.

The chain uses TRBV28 and TRBJ1-4, with 7 bases aligning to TRBD1. Germline-derived CDR1 and CDR2 are MDHEN and SYDVKM. This CDR3 comprises 15 residues. V was clipped by 7 bases and J by 8 bases; unmatched bases: 13. In DNA form, the CDR3 reads TGTGCCAGCACCGTCAGGGAGGGGGCTAGAGAAAAACTGTTTTTT. The encoded protein is CASTVREGAREKLFF.

The chain uses TRBV11-3 and TRBJ2-1, with 15 positions matching TRBD2. Trimming cost V 5 bases and J 8 bases; bases outside gene matches: 4. This CDR3 spans 15 amino acids. Germline V gene data show CDR1 as SGHNT and CDR2 as YENEEA. For the CDR3, the DNA is TGTGCCAGCAGCAAGGGACTAGCGGGAGGCCATGAGCAGTTCTTC. Residues: CASSKGLAGGHEQFF.

V usage is TRBV7-6 and J usage is TRBJ2-1; 8 nucleotides line up with TRBD2. CDR1 is SGHVS and CDR2 is FNYEAQ in the germline V gene. There are 17 residues in the CDR3. J lost 6 bases, V lost 1 base, and 11 bases had no gene match. The CDR3 region is CASSLVLGLAGSNEQFF. CDR3 sequence (DNA): TGTGCCAGCAGCTTAGTTTTGGGGCTAGCGGGCAGCAATGAGCAGTTCTTC.

This chain connects TRBV19 to TRBJ1-2; 8 bases line up with TRBD1. Germline loops: CDR1 LNHDA, CDR2 SQIVND (reference sequence). This CDR3 contains 14 residues. With V trimmed by 7 bases and J by 8 bases, 12 bases remained unmatched. CDR3 in DNA: TGTGCCAGTAAGAGTTCAGGACAGGGTTTCGGCTACACCTTC. Its translation is CASKSSGQGFGYTF. The whole variable domain, filled in from reference TRBV19 and TRBJ1-2, reads DGGITQSPKYLFRKEGQNVTLSCEQNLNHDAMYWYRQDPGQGLRLIYYSQIVNDFQKGDIAEGYSVSREKKESFPLTVTSAQKNPTAFYLCASKSSGQGFGYTFGSGTRLTVV.

The rearrangement joins TRBV28 to TRBJ1-5; D is unresolved. The CDR3 length is 13 residues. Trimming removed 5 bases from V and 3 bases from J, with 8 bases in between. CDR1 is MDHEN, CDR2 SYDVKM, per germline. The DNA for the CDR3 is TGTGCCAGCAGTAGACACTCCAATCAGCCCCAGCATTTT. This translates into CASSRHSNQPQHF.

The V gene is TRBV30, the J gene TRBJ2-7, with 10 bases aligning to TRBD2. Germline V lookup: CDR1 GTSNPN, CDR2 SVGIG (reference sequence). CDR3 length: 15 residues. J was trimmed by 2 bases and V by 1 base; bases with no gene match: 5. CDR3 in amino acids: CAWSEGAGGAYEQYF. CDR3 in DNA: TGTGCCTGGAGTGAGGGAGCGGGGGGGGCCTACGAGCAGTACTTC.

The chain carries TRBV7-9 and TRBJ2-7; D unresolved. Trimming cost V 1 base and J 2 bases, with 12 bases left between them. Germline assignment: CDR1 SEHNR and CDR2 FQNEAQ (reference sequence). The CDR3 totals 15 residues. The CDR3 loop reads CASSLDQQFTYEQYF. The CDR3 DNA reads as TGTGCCAGCAGCTTAGATCAACAGTTTACCTACGAGCAGTACTTC.

The chain couples TRBV18 to TRBJ2-7; possible D gene TRBD1, 6 bases. Trimming stripped 6 bases from V and 6 bases from J, with 18 bases between. This CDR3 has 14 residues. Looked up from germline, CDR1 is KGHSH and CDR2 is LQKENI. The DNA for the CDR3 is TGTGCCAGCTCGGCCCGGCAGGGCAGGGGCGAGCAGTACTTC. This encodes CASSARQGRGEQYF.

Worth noting for this clone: A read error may produce the germline difference seen at one junction end. This rearrangement joins TRBV10-3 to TRBJ1-1; D uncertain. The CDR3 contains 14 residues. Germline CDR1 ENHRY, CDR2 SYGVKD. This CDR3 is CATSKEVRNTEAFF. In DNA, the CDR3 is TGTGCCACCAGTAAGGAGGTCAGGAACACTGAAGCTTTCTTT.

This chain joins TRBV7-2 and TRBJ2-7, with D unclear. The CDR3 covers 11 residues. The V end lost 2 bases, the J end lost 4 bases, and 3 bases lay between the germline ends. Germline V gives CDR1 SGHTA, CDR2 FQGNSA. CDR3 in amino acids: CASSLRYEQYF. The CDR3 DNA reads TGTGCCAGCAGCTTACGATACGAGCAGTACTTC. The variable domain in full, completed from reference TRBV7-2 and TRBJ2-7, reads GAGVSQSPSNKVTEKGKDVELRCDPISGHTALYWYRQSLGQGLEFLIYFQGNSAPDKSGLPSDRFSAERTGGSVSTLTIQRTQQEDSAVYLCASSLRYEQYFGPGTRLTVT.

This chain uses TRBV19 with TRBJ2-7; D unclear. V gave up 4 bases and J gave up 1 base, with 8 bases separating them. The CDR3 sequence is 13 residues long. Germline V CDR1 and CDR2: LNHDA, SQIVND (reference sequence). CDR3 loop: CASSKAPSYEQYF. In DNA, the CDR3 is TGTGCCAGTAGTAAGGCACCTTCCTACGAGCAGTACTTC.

Turning to this clone: Other DNA sequences within the sample encode an identical CDR3. This chain uses TRBV5-1 with TRBJ2-3, with 13 bases identical to TRBD2. V lost 2 bases to trimming and J lost 3 bases; unmatched junction nucleotides: 3. The CDR3 sequence is 16 residues long. In germline, CDR1 is SGHRS, CDR2 YFSETQ. The CDR3 DNA reads TGCGCCAGCAGCTTAGGGACTAGCGGGGCAACAGATACGCAGTATTTT. It yields the protein CASSLGTSGATDTQYF.

The chain carries TRBV18 and TRBJ2-7, with D maybe TRBD1 (5 bases). Trimming took 3 bases from V and 6 from J, leaving 9 bases between them. The CDR3 is 12 amino acids. From germline, CDR1 is KGHSH and CDR2 LQKENI. The CDR3 DNA follows: TGTGCCAGCTCACCGGGGCTCGGCGAGCAGTACTTC. Translated, it gives CASSPGLGEQYF.